These 27 T cell receptor beta chains came from one sample sequenced in a study of cytomegalovirus exposure and HLA in healthy donors. PCR was performed using 60 Vbeta and 13 Jbeta primers. The data were produced by immunoSEQ multiplex PCR, yet TCRdb's version contains in-frame clones alone and is incomplete. This sample has over 140,000 clones, with 80% found just once. Sequencing was performed on PBMCs. The receptors shown here come from a middle-aged man in good health and CMV-seronegative.

This chain connects TRBV5-5 to TRBJ2-2, with D tentatively TRBD2 (6 bases). V gave up 3 bases and J gave up 3 bases, with 12 bases separating them. The CDR3 spans 15 residues. Germline CDR1 SGHKS, CDR2 YYEKEE (reference sequence). The CDR3 here is CASSSAGSHTGELFF. CDR3 DNA sequence: TGTGCCAGCAGCTCGGCGGGGAGCCACACCGGGGAGCTGTTTTTT.

This clone was counted between two and nine times. V and J are TRBV4-2 and TRBJ2-5; tentative D call: TRBD2 (6 bases). This CDR3 is 17 amino acids long. Germline values: CDR1 LGHNA, CDR2 YNFKEQ. Trimming pared 1 base from V and 2 bases from J, leaving 17 bases between. The CDR3 loop is CASSQVVSGTLQETQYF. In DNA, the CDR3 is TGTGCCAGCAGCCAAGTTGTTAGCGGAACCCTTCAAGAGACCCAGTACTTC.

The chain has TRBV9 and TRBJ1-2; 7 nucleotides line up with TRBD1. This CDR3 spans 13 amino acids. CDR1 is SGDLS and CDR2 is YYNGEE in the germline V gene. The trim removed 2 bases at V and 4 bases at J, leaving 2 bases unmatched. The CDR3, as DNA: TGTGCCAGCAGCGTCCGGACAGGCTATGGCTACACCTTC. Translation: CASSVRTGYGYTF.

This chain joins TRBV9 and TRBJ1-1; 8 bases map to TRBD1. The germline V gene has CDR1 SGDLS and CDR2 YYNGEE. The CDR3 is 15 residues long. Unmatched junction bases numbered 13, after V lost 0 bases and J lost 12 bases. The CDR3 DNA reads as TGTGCCAGCAGCGTAGATTCGAGGGCAGGGGGCAGTTCTTTCTTT. Translating it yields CASSVDSRAGGSSFF. The whole variable domain, filled in from reference TRBV9 and TRBJ1-1, reads DSGVTQTPKHLITATGQRVTLRCSPRSGDLSVYWYQQSLDQGLQFLIQYYNGEERAKGNILERFSAQQFPDLHSELNLSSLELGDSALYFCASSVDSRAGGSSFFGQGTRLTVV.

The rearrangement links TRBV5-4 to TRBJ1-2, with D tentatively TRBD1 (6 bases). With 1 base removed from V and 5 bases from J, the gap between germline ends came to 18 bases. The CDR3 sequence is 16 residues long. The V gene's germline CDR1 is SGHNT and CDR2 YYREEE (reference sequence). The CDR3 region is CASSLTGPPTYYGYTF. In DNA, the CDR3 is TGTGCCAGCAGCTTGACAGGGCCACCTACTTATTATGGCTACACCTTC.

The chain couples TRBV2 to TRBJ1-2; 7 bases fit TRBD1. The CDR3 has 16 amino acids. The V and J ends lost 4 bases and 2 bases, in that order; junction bases with no gene match: 10. Germline V CDR1 and CDR2: SNHLY, FYNNEI. CDR3 sequence reads: CASSGIYRDSNYGYTF. The CDR3 region has the DNA TGTGCCAGCAGTGGAATTTACCGGGACAGCAACTATGGCTACACCTTC.

The chain employs TRBV5-6 and TRBJ2-5; D gene ambiguous. V was clipped by 0 bases and J by 5 bases, with 14 bases between them. This CDR3 comprises 15 residues. Germline values: CDR1 SGHDT, CDR2 YYEEEE. The CDR3 reads CASSLVGEVKETQYF. The CDR3 DNA follows: TGTGCCAGCAGCTTGGTCGGCGAGGTGAAGGAGACCCAGTACTTC.

V gene TRBV7-9 combines with J gene TRBJ1-5; tentative D call: TRBD1 (5 bases). The CDR3 runs to 14 residues. The V and J ends lost 3 bases and 3 bases respectively, with 9 bases between them. The germline V gene has CDR1 SEHNR and CDR2 FQNEAQ (reference sequence). CDR3: CASSLEGPNQPQHF. CDR3 in DNA: TGTGCCAGCAGCTTGGAGGGGCCCAATCAGCCCCAGCATTTT.

This clone was seen a handful of times. This chain connects TRBV2 to TRBJ1-1; D is possibly TRBD1 (5 bases). The germline gives CDR1 SNHLY, CDR2 FYNNEI. The CDR3 consists of 14 residues. Trimming took 0 bases from V and 5 from J, leaving 10 bases between them. The CDR3 DNA reads TGTGCCAGCAGTGAAGCGGGGCAGGCAACTGAAGCTTTCTTT. Protein product: CASSEAGQATEAFF.

The gene calls are TRBV4-1 and TRBJ2-1; 11 nucleotides match TRBD1. This CDR3 has 13 residues. The germline V gene has CDR1 MGHRA and CDR2 YSYEKL. With 4 bases clipped from V and 12 bases from J, the junction kept 5 bases outside the gene matches. The CDR3 region is CASSPGQGVLQFF. In nucleotides, the CDR3 is TGCGCCAGCAGCCCGGGACAGGGGGTCCTGCAGTTCTTC.

The chain couples TRBV25-1 to TRBJ1-3; D unresolved. V lost 2 bases, J lost 0 bases, and 8 bases lay in between. This CDR3 has 15 amino acids. Germline loops: CDR1 MGHDK, CDR2 SYGVNS. Here the CDR3 reads CASSELGSSGNTIYF. CDR3 bases: TGTGCCAGCAGTGAACTTGGGAGCTCTGGAAACACCATATATTTT.

The CDR3, as DNA: TGCGCCAGCAGCTCCAGACAGGGTCCCAACACCGGGGAGCTGTTTTTT. This encodes CASSSRQGPNTGELFF. The V gene is TRBV5-1, the J gene TRBJ2-2, with 7 bases matching TRBD1. After removal of 3 bases from V and 2 bases from J, the junction contained 7 bases not matched to a gene. Germline V gene sequence: CDR1 SGHRS, CDR2 YFSETQ. The CDR3 runs to 16 residues.

V usage is TRBV19 and J usage is TRBJ1-1, with TRBD1 matching over 7 bases. V was pared by 4 bases and J by 4 bases, with 9 bases of the junction left unmatched. The germline V gene has CDR1 LNHDA and CDR2 SQIVND (reference sequence). This CDR3 comprises 15 residues. CDR3 residues: CASSNRGGLVTEAFF. CDR3 DNA: TGTGCCAGTAGTAACAGGGGAGGATTGGTCACTGAAGCTTTCTTT.

This clone occurred once. Different DNA sequences within this sample yield the same CDR3. The V gene is TRBV18, the J gene TRBJ1-5; D gene ambiguous. The CDR3 is 13 amino acids. Germline V gene sequence: CDR1 KGHSH, CDR2 LQKENI. V lost 2 bases and J lost 4, with 6 bases in between. The chain's CDR3 is CASSPGGNQPQHF. The DNA of the CDR3 is TGTGCCAGCTCACCAGGAGGAAATCAGCCCCAGCATTTT.

The chain links TRBV18 to TRBJ2-1, with 12 positions matching TRBD2. This CDR3 is 19 amino acids long. J gave up 6 bases and V 2 bases, and 14 bases lay outside the gene matches. CDR1 and CDR2 (germline): KGHSH, LQKENI. Here the CDR3 DNA reads TGTGCCAGCTCACCATGGACTAGCGGGACCCCGGTGGGCGCCAATGAGCAGTTCTTC. This translates into CASSPWTSGTPVGANEQFF.

The chain recombines TRBV11-3 with TRBJ2-5; 8 bases are a match to TRBD2. Unmatched junction bases numbered 8, after V lost 0 bases and J lost 5 bases. The germline V gene has CDR1 SGHNT and CDR2 YENEEA. The CDR3 contains 16 residues. The CDR3 here is CASSLDNLAGRETQYF. CDR3 coding DNA: TGTGCCAGCAGCTTAGACAATTTAGCGGGGCGGGAGACCCAGTACTTC.

This sequence joins TRBV5-1 and TRBJ2-7; 7 bases agree with TRBD1. CDR3 length equals 14 residues. CDR1 and CDR2 from the germline V gene are SGHRS and YFSETQ. V lost 3 bases, J lost 2 bases, and 5 bases stayed unmatched. DNA of the CDR3: TGCGCCAGCAGCTGGACAGGACCTACCTACGAGCAGTACTTC. This gives the protein CASSWTGPTYEQYF.

The rearrangement uses TRBV9 and TRBJ2-5, with TRBD1 matching over 8 bases. Germline values: CDR1 SGDLS, CDR2 YYNGEE. With 4 bases clipped from V and 2 bases from J, the junction kept 7 bases outside the gene matches. This CDR3 is built from 15 residues. The CDR3 reads CASSPRGTGQETQYF. CDR3 nucleotide sequence: TGTGCCAGCAGCCCCCGAGGGACAGGTCAAGAGACCCAGTACTTC.

This clone occurred once. V and J are TRBV14 and TRBJ2-1; 13 bases agree with TRBD2. The ends lost 0 bases at V and 4 bases at J; junction bases unmatched: 3. CDR3 size: 17 residues. Germline V gene lookup returns CDR1 SGHDN and CDR2 FVKESK. CDR3 region: CASSQDGTSGTYNEQFF. CDR3 nucleotides: TGTGCCAGCAGCCAAGATGGGACTAGCGGGACGTACAATGAGCAGTTCTTC.

The chain joins TRBV6-1 to TRBJ1-5, with unresolved D. Germline CDR1 and CDR2: MNHNS and SASEGT. The CDR3 is 13 amino acids. V was pared by 5 bases and J by 6 bases, with 11 bases between. The CDR3 is CASSSHGGQPQHF. CDR3 nucleotide sequence: TGTGCCAGCAGTTCCCACGGTGGTCAGCCCCAGCATTTT.

This clone has just one count. The chain has TRBV9 and TRBJ2-2, with a tentative D call TRBD1 (6 bases). The CDR3 is 15 amino acids. Trimming stripped 4 bases from V and 2 bases from J, with 12 bases between. The V gene's germline CDR1 is SGDLS and CDR2 YYNGEE. For the CDR3, the DNA is TGTGCCAGCAGCAGGACAGTATTTAACACCGGGGAGCTGTTTTTT. This gives the protein CASSRTVFNTGELFF.

The chain links TRBV23-1 to TRBJ1-4; D possibly corresponds to TRBD1 (6 bases). TRBV23-1 is known as an ORF, though its function is uncertain. Between the trimmed V and J ends, which lost 4 bases and 6 bases, there was a span of 15 bases. The CDR3 loop spans 15 amino acids. CDR3 DNA sequence: TGCGCCAGCAGTCGAATCTTTCAGGGGTATGAAAAACTGTTTTTT. Translated, it gives CASSRIFQGYEKLFF.

The V call is TRBV7-9, the J call TRBJ1-6; D unclear. Germline loops: CDR1 SEHNR, CDR2 FQNEAQ (reference sequence). The V gene lost 1 base and the J gene lost 7 bases, with 8 bases spanning the gap. The CDR3 length is 14 residues. CDR3 in amino acids: CASSLDQLNSPLHF. The CDR3 DNA reads TGTGCCAGCAGCTTAGACCAACTAAATTCACCCCTCCACTTT.

J is TRBJ2-7 and V is TRBV30, with 7 bases fitting TRBD2. Germline lookup yields CDR1 GTSNPN and CDR2 SVGIG (reference sequence). J lost 5 bases, V lost 1 base, and 20 bases had no gene match. The CDR3 runs 18 residues. This CDR3 is CAWSGGVLGGSARNEQYF. In DNA form, the CDR3 reads TGTGCCTGGAGTGGGGGGGTACTGGGCGGGAGTGCGCGGAACGAGCAGTACTTC.

The chain uses TRBV28 and TRBJ2-2; TRBD1 agrees at 7 bases. Germline V gene data show CDR1 as MDHEN and CDR2 as SYDVKM. There are 15 residues in the CDR3. Losses at the gene ends were 2 bases for V and 5 bases for J; bases not matched to a gene: 5. CDR3 amino acids: CASSLRDRTTGELFF. The CDR3 nucleotides read TGTGCCAGCAGTTTAAGGGACAGAACTACCGGGGAGCTGTTTTTT.

This rearrangement joins TRBV7-3 to TRBJ2-6; no firm D call. Germline V gives CDR1 SGHTA, CDR2 FQGTGA. The CDR3 sequence is 16 residues long. Trimming removed 6 bases at V and 0 bases at J, with 12 bases between. CDR3 sequence reads: CASSPTVSSGANVLTF. In DNA, the CDR3 is TGTGCCAGCAGTCCTACAGTGTCCTCTGGGGCCAACGTCCTGACTTTC.

The chain has TRBV6-6 and TRBJ2-3, with 8 bases aligning to TRBD2. V gave up 6 bases and J gave up 5 bases; unmatched junction bases: 13. The CDR3 is 16 residues long. CDR1 is MNHNY and CDR2 is SVGAGI in the germline V gene (reference sequence). CDR3 bases: TGTGCCAGCAGCCCGGGAGGGGCGGGAGAGGTAGATACGCAGTATTTT. Protein product: CASSPGGAGEVDTQYF.